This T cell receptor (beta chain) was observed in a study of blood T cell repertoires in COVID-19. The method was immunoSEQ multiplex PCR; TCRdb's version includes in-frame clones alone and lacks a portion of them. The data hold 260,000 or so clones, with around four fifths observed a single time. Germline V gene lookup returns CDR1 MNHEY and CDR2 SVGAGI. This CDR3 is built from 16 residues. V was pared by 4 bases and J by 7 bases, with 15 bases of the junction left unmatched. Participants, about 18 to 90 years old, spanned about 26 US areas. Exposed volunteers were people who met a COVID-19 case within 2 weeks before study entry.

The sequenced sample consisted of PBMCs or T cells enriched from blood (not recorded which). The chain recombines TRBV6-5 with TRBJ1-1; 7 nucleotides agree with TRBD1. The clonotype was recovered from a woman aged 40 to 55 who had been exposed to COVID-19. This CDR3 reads CASSLLRTGEQNEAFF. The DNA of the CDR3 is TGTGCCAGCAGTTTGCTTAGAACAGGGGAGCAGAATGAAGCTTTCTTT.